Presented here are 22 T cell receptor beta chains from one specimen sequenced in a study of PD-1 blockade in classical Hodgkin lymphoma. Only in-frame clones appear in the TCRdb table, and some are missing; sequencing was by immunoSEQ multiplex PCR. Of about 26,000 clones listed, approximately 64% are singletons. In every patient, relapse followed autologous stem cell transplantation, while exposure to brentuximab vedotin differed. The specimen comprised peripheral blood mononuclear cells (PBMCs), sampled before the second cycle of nivolumab. The receptors shown here come from a human donor with classical Hodgkin lymphoma.

The chain employs TRBV19 and TRBJ2-1; the match to TRBD2 covers 9 bases. This CDR3 has 16 amino acids. The germline V gene encodes CDR1 LNHDA and CDR2 SQIVND (reference sequence). With V trimmed by 3 bases and J by 4 bases, 7 bases remained unmatched. CDR3 sequence (DNA): TGTGCCAGTAGTATCTCGGCGGGGGGGTGGTACAATGAGCAGTTCTTC. Its protein product is CASSISAGGWYNEQFF.

V usage is TRBV4-1 and J usage is TRBJ1-1, with 12 bases matching TRBD1. The CDR3 runs 18 residues. Germline V gives CDR1 MGHRA, CDR2 YSYEKL. V shed 1 base, J shed 4 bases, and the junction held 10 bases outside the gene matches. CDR3 coding DNA: TGCGCCAGCAGCCAAGGTCCGGGACAGGGGGCCAGAGGCACTGAAGCTTTCTTT. It encodes CASSQGPGQGARGTEAFF.

This chain joins TRBV18 and TRBJ1-1; D is perhaps TRBD1 (6 bases). The germline V and J ends were trimmed by 2 bases and 3 bases, with 22 bases remaining between them. Germline loops: CDR1 KGHSH, CDR2 LQKENI. The CDR3 consists of 18 residues. DNA for the CDR3: TGTGCCAGCTCACCATCCCTTATACAGGGAGGAATGGACACTGAAGCTTTCTTT. Translated: CASSPSLIQGGMDTEAFF.

The chain combines TRBV30 with TRBJ1-2, with TRBD1 identical over 7 bases. The CDR3 is made up of 15 amino acids. The germline V gene has CDR1 GTSNPN and CDR2 SVGIG (reference sequence). V shed 1 base and J 4 bases; nucleotides not matched to a gene: 9. The CDR3 DNA follows: TGTGCCTGGAGTGGATTGACAGGGTATCGCTATGGCTACACCTTC. Translating it yields CAWSGLTGYRYGYTF.

The V call is TRBV9, the J call TRBJ2-5; no definite D call. The CDR3 sequence is 14 residues long. Germline CDR1 reads SGDLS; CDR2 reads YYNGEE. V was shortened by 0 bases and J by 0 bases, with 6 bases between the two germline ends. CDR3 sequence (DNA): TGTGCCAGCAGCGTAGGAGTAGACCAAGAGACCCAGTACTTC. Translated: CASSVGVDQETQYF.

This clone showed up just a few times. This sequence joins TRBV5-1 and TRBJ2-1; 7 bases line up with TRBD1. CDR3 length: 16 residues. Germline trimming cut 5 bases from V and 4 bases from J; bases unmatched to any gene: 12. Looked up from germline, CDR1 is SGHRS and CDR2 is YFSETQ. CDR3 DNA sequence: TGCGCCAGCAGTTTATCCGGGACAGCTAATTACAATGAGCAGTTCTTC. This translates into CASSLSGTANYNEQFF.

This chain connects TRBV7-2 to TRBJ2-3; 7 bases line up with TRBD2. The germline gives CDR1 SGHTA, CDR2 FQGNSA. The CDR3 spans 18 residues. J lost 0 bases, V lost 5 bases, and 14 bases had no gene match. The CDR3 DNA reads TGTGCCAGCAGCCGCGACGCGGGGGTTCCGCCTAGCACAGATACGCAGTATTTT. It yields the protein CASSRDAGVPPSTDTQYF.

The chain uses TRBV28 and TRBJ1-3; no clear D gene. The CDR3 is 15 amino acids. CDR1 and CDR2 (germline): MDHEN, SYDVKM. Trimming cost V 3 bases and J 0 bases, with 9 bases left between them. CDR3 residues: CASSFGGSSGNTIYF. The CDR3 region has the DNA TGTGCCAGCAGTTTCGGCGGGAGCTCTGGAAACACCATATATTTT.

The chain combines TRBV6-5 with TRBJ2-7; 9 nucleotides agree with TRBD2. This CDR3 has 16 residues. The V gene's germline CDR1 is MNHEY and CDR2 SVGAGI. Losses at the gene ends were 0 bases for V and 1 base for J; bases not matched to a gene: 4. CDR3 region: CASSYSISGGSYEQYF. The CDR3 DNA sequence: TGTGCCAGCAGTTACTCGATTAGCGGGGGATCCTACGAGCAGTACTTC.

This clone was detected only a few times. The V call is TRBV28, the J call TRBJ2-7; D tentatively reads TRBD1 or TRBD2 (5 bases each). The CDR3 totals 13 residues. Per germline, CDR1 MDHEN and CDR2 SYDVKM. V was clipped by 2 bases and J by 4 bases, with 9 bases between them. The CDR3 nucleotides read TGTGCCAGCAGTTTAGGGACGGTTTACGAGCAGTACTTC. Translated: CASSLGTVYEQYF.

V and J are TRBV18 and TRBJ1-5, with 9 bases aligning to TRBD1. Germline V CDR1 and CDR2: KGHSH, LQKENI. The trim removed 4 bases at V and 6 bases at J, leaving 7 bases unmatched. The CDR3 sequence is 15 residues long. The CDR3 region has the DNA TGTGCCAGCTCACTGACAGGGGGAAAGGGTCAGCCCCAGCATTTT. It translates to CASSLTGGKGQPQHF. Using reference TRBV18 and TRBJ1-5 for the parts outside the CDR3, the full variable domain is NAGVMQNPRHLVRRRGQEARLRCSPMKGHSHVYWYRQLPEEGLKFMVYLQKENIIDESGMPKERFSAEFPKEGPSILRIQQVVRGDSAAYFCASSLTGGKGQPQHFGDGTRLSIL.

The chain combines TRBV7-8 with TRBJ2-7; D unclear. The CDR3 has 15 amino acids. V was clipped by 3 bases and J by 3 bases, with 15 bases between them. CDR1 is SGHVS and CDR2 is FQNEAQ in the germline V gene. Here the CDR3 reads CASSFLSWFDYEQYF. The CDR3 region has the DNA TGTGCCAGCAGCTTTCTGTCCTGGTTTGACTACGAGCAGTACTTC.

This chain uses TRBV6-5 with TRBJ2-1; 9 positions match TRBD2. This CDR3 is built from 15 residues. CDR1 and CDR2 from the germline V gene are MNHEY and SVGAGI. The J segment lost 3 bases and the V segment lost 4 bases, leaving 4 bases of the junction unmatched. The CDR3 spells CASSSVAGVYNEQFF. The CDR3 bases are TGTGCCAGCAGTTCCGTAGCGGGGGTCTACAATGAGCAGTTCTTC.

This clone occurred a few times. CDR3 sequence: CASSQAGLGYEQYF. The CDR3 bases are TGCGCCAGCAGCCAAGCGGGACTCGGTTACGAGCAGTACTTC. The V and J genes are TRBV4-1 and TRBJ2-7; D may be TRBD2 (6 bases). This CDR3 comprises 14 residues. CDR1 and CDR2 from the germline V gene are MGHRA and YSYEKL. V lost 1 base to trimming and J lost 4 bases, with 11 bases between them.

This chain links TRBV7-8 with TRBJ2-6; D is ambiguous. Germline CDR1 SGHVS, CDR2 FQNEAQ. The CDR3 contains 16 residues. The V and J ends lost 8 bases and 0 bases respectively, with 14 bases between them. CDR3 nucleotides: TGTGCCAGCCTAACCCTACAGAGCTCTGGGGCCAACGTCCTGACTTTC. Its translation is CASLTLQSSGANVLTF.

The CDR3 nucleotides are TGCGCCAGCAGCCTAGAGGGGGGCGCGGGGGAGACCCAGTACTTC. Translating it yields CASSLEGGAGETQYF. The chain couples TRBV4-3 to TRBJ2-5; either TRBD1 or TRBD2 may fit D (6 bases each). Germline V CDR1 and CDR2: LGHNA, YSLEER. The CDR3 is 15 residues long. The V and J ends lost 4 bases and 5 bases respectively, with 17 bases between them.

The rearrangement links TRBV5-6 to TRBJ1-2; tentative D call: TRBD1 (6 bases). CDR3 length: 18 residues. V lost 3 bases and J 2 bases, leaving 23 bases between the germline ends. Germline V gives CDR1 SGHDT, CDR2 YYEEEE. The chain's CDR3 is CASSSSIRGNPPNYGYTF. For the CDR3, the DNA is TGTGCCAGCAGCTCTAGTATAAGGGGGAACCCCCCCAACTATGGCTACACCTTC.

J is TRBJ1-5 and V is TRBV6-1; 9 nucleotides line up with TRBD1. V trimming: 7 bases; J trimming: 1 base; junction bases outside the gene matches: 5. In germline, CDR1 is MNHNS, CDR2 SASEGT. The CDR3 length is 15 residues. This CDR3 reads CASTEGQGSNQPQHF. CDR3 DNA sequence: TGTGCCAGCACCGAGGGACAGGGAAGCAATCAGCCCCAGCATTTT.

The chain recombines TRBV6-5 with TRBJ1-1; D gene ambiguous. This CDR3 spans 13 amino acids. Trimming took 7 bases from V and 3 from J, leaving 12 bases between them. Per germline, CDR1 MNHEY and CDR2 SVGAGI. CDR3 amino acids: CASTYEIDTEAFF. DNA for the CDR3: TGTGCCAGCACCTACGAGATCGACACTGAAGCTTTCTTT.

The chain combines TRBV30 with TRBJ2-1, with D maybe TRBD1 (6 bases). CDR3 length: 12 amino acids. Germline CDR1 GTSNPN, CDR2 SVGIG (reference sequence). Trimming removed 2 bases from V and 7 bases from J, with 9 bases in between. CDR3 coding DNA: TGTGCCTGGAGTTCAACAGGGAATGAGCAGTTCTTC. This sequence encodes CAWSSTGNEQFF.

The chain combines TRBV9 with TRBJ2-3; tentatively, D is TRBD1 (6 bases). Germline V gives CDR1 SGDLS, CDR2 YYNGEE. This CDR3 region has 17 residues. V was trimmed by 1 base and J by 2 bases, leaving 17 bases between them. The CDR3, as DNA: TGTGCCAGCAGCGTATGGAAAGGGACAATGAACACAGATACGCAGTATTTT. Amino acid sequence: CASSVWKGTMNTDTQYF.

The chain links TRBV19 to TRBJ2-3; 8 nucleotides match TRBD2. The CDR3 has 15 amino acids. The germline CDR1 and CDR2 sequences are LNHDA and SQIVND (reference sequence). The junction had 8 bases not matched to a gene; V was cut back by 5 bases and J by 4 bases. The CDR3 DNA follows: TGTGCCAGTAGTCCCTCGGGACTAGACTCAGATACGCAGTATTTT. The encoded protein is CASSPSGLDSDTQYF.